These 10 T cell receptor beta chains share one sample of origin, sequenced in a study of T-cell reconstitution after alpha-beta-depleted transplantation in children. Using unique molecular identifiers, the investigators prepared the TCRbeta library. TCRdb itself ran the PCR reads through MiXCR, one entry per CDR3 protein. The sample yields just over 950,000 distinct CDR3 sequences, under 30% seen once. The sequencing here drew on PBMCs, mostly from graft donor cells, taken 360 days after TCRalphabeta/CD19-depleted stem cell transplant. The receptors originated from a boy under three years old who had a stem cell transplant for SCID, so the T cells may come from the graft donor.

This clonotype was seen more than once but under ten times. The rearrangement joins TRBV20-1 to TRBJ2-5; 11 nucleotides line up with TRBD2. Trimming took 8 bases from V and 6 from J; bases not matched to a gene: 8. CDR3 length: 13 amino acids. The germline V gene has CDR1 DFQATT and CDR2 SNEGSKA (reference sequence). The CDR3 nucleotides read TGCAGTCCAACTAGCGGGGGTGTGAAGACCCAGTACTTC. It yields the protein CSPTSGGVKTQYF.

The V call is TRBV4-3, the J call TRBJ2-3; D gene unclear. Germline V gives CDR1 LGHNA, CDR2 YSLEER. Between the trimmed V and J ends, which lost 1 base and 2 bases, there was a span of 4 bases. The CDR3 runs to 13 residues. In nucleotides, the CDR3 is TGCGCCAGCAGCCAAGGGGACACAGATACGCAGTATTTT. Its protein is CASSQGDTDTQYF.

The rearrangement uses TRBV6-5 and TRBJ2-1; 11 nucleotides align to TRBD2. Looked up from germline, CDR1 is MNHEY and CDR2 is SVGAGI. The CDR3 totals 16 residues. J was trimmed by 2 bases and V by 2 bases; bases with no gene match: 2. CDR3 coding DNA: TGTGCCAGCAGTTACCGTAGCGGGGGGGCCTACAATGAGCAGTTCTTC. This gives the protein CASSYRSGGAYNEQFF.

The chain combines TRBV20-1 with TRBJ2-1, with 14 bases identical to TRBD2. V lost 6 bases, J lost 8 bases, and 9 bases stayed unmatched. There are 15 residues in the CDR3. From germline, CDR1 is DFQATT and CDR2 SNEGSKA (reference sequence). Written as DNA, the CDR3 is TGCAGTGCGCCTCGACTAGCGGGGGGGCAGGATGAGCAGTTCTTC. It codes for CSAPRLAGGQDEQFF.

J is TRBJ2-7 and V is TRBV7-9, with a tentative D call TRBD1 (6 bases). The V gene lost 5 bases and the J gene lost 5 bases, with 10 bases spanning the gap. Germline CDR1 is SEHNR and CDR2 is FQNEAQ (reference sequence). This CDR3 region has 12 residues. The CDR3 is CASSATGNEQYF. The CDR3 DNA reads TGTGCCAGCAGCGCGACAGGAAACGAGCAGTACTTC.

This sequence joins TRBV7-9 and TRBJ2-5, with a tentative D call TRBD1 (5 bases). Germline V gene data show CDR1 as SEHNR and CDR2 as FQNEAQ (reference sequence). The CDR3 contains 15 residues. Trimming shortened V by 5 bases and J by 3 bases, and 16 bases separated the two germline ends. CDR3 amino acids: CASSVHSLREETQYF. The CDR3 nucleotides read TGTGCCAGCAGCGTACACAGCCTCAGGGAAGAGACCCAGTACTTC.

V and J are TRBV27 and TRBJ2-7; 7 nucleotides align to TRBD2. The V and J ends lost 5 bases and 0 bases, in that order; junction bases with no gene match: 7. This CDR3 has 15 residues. Looked up from germline, CDR1 is MNHEY and CDR2 is SMNVEV (reference sequence). In nucleotides, the CDR3 is TGTGCCAGCAGTGCAGGAGCGGGGCTCTCCTACGAGCAGTACTTC. It yields the protein CASSAGAGLSYEQYF.

This clonotype has a handful of counts. The J gene is TRBJ2-5, the V gene TRBV5-1, with D possibly being TRBD2 (6 bases). From germline, CDR1 is SGHRS and CDR2 YFSETQ. The CDR3 contains 15 residues. Deletions cut 4 bases from V and 6 bases from J, with 19 bases between. This chain's CDR3 is CASSPWAPSVQTQYF. In DNA form, the CDR3 reads TGCGCCAGCAGCCCGTGGGCTCCTAGCGTGCAGACCCAGTACTTC.

The chain couples TRBV15 to TRBJ2-1, with D perhaps assigned TRBD1 or TRBD2 (7 bases each). CDR3 length: 16 residues. The V end lost 7 bases, the J end lost 9 bases, and 25 bases lay between the germline ends. Germline V gene sequence: CDR1 LNHNV, CDR2 YYDKDF (reference sequence). The CDR3 bases are TGTGCCACCACCCAGCGGGGCAGGGGGTTTTCTGGTGAGCAGTTCTTC. This encodes CATTQRGRGFSGEQFF.

V and J are TRBV4-3 and TRBJ2-5; TRBD2 agrees at 11 bases. Germline V gene lookup returns CDR1 LGHNA and CDR2 YSLEER. The trim removed 3 bases at V and 5 bases at J, leaving 8 bases unmatched. CDR3 length equals 16 residues. CDR3 loop: CASSHLTSGGRETQYF. The CDR3, as DNA: TGCGCCAGCAGCCACTTAACTAGCGGGGGACGGGAGACCCAGTACTTC.